The entry below describes one T cell receptor (beta chain). Its target is not known. Produced via immunoSEQ multiplex PCR; TCRdb's table is partial and in-frame only. The table includes roughly 20,000 clones, 84% detected once. The data belong to a study of EBV T-cell therapy then PD-1 blockade in nasopharyngeal carcinoma. Treatment given: AdE1-LMPpoly-expanded autologous EBV-specific T-cell therapy followed by anti-PD-1 nivolumab. The sequence came from a man in his forties with nasopharyngeal carcinoma. The sample consisted of CD8+ T cells from blood, taken around day 30 from a patient whose treatment included autologous EBV-specific T cells and nivolumab.

CDR3 DNA sequence: TGCAGCGTGGACCGGGACACCTATGGCTACACCTTC. It specifies CSVDRDTYGYTF. This chain uses TRBV29-1 with TRBJ1-2, with D perhaps matching TRBD1 (6 bases). The CDR3 is 12 residues long. CDR1 SQVTM and CDR2 ANQGSEA come from the germline V gene. Trimming took off 6 bases at V and 4 bases at J, with 12 bases between the two ends. The variable domain in full, completed from reference TRBV29-1 and TRBJ1-2, reads SAVISQKPSRDICQRGTSLTIQCQVDSQVTMMFWYRQQPGQSLTLIATANQGSEATYESGFVIDKFPISRPNLTFSTLTVSNMSPEDSSIYLCSVDRDTYGYTFGSGTRLTVV.